This TCR beta chain was captured by sequencing in a study of T cell responses to AZD1222 COVID-19 vaccine. Profiling relied on immunoSEQ multiplex PCR, and the TCRdb table lists in-frame clones only, not all of them. The sample records around 130,000 clones, roughly 88% being singletons. The germline V gene encodes CDR1 PRHDT and CDR2 FYEKMQ (reference sequence). Trimming pared 6 bases from V and 5 bases from J, leaving 16 bases between. This CDR3 has 14 amino acids. V and J are TRBV13 and TRBJ1-2; D is perhaps TRBD1 (5 bases). The sample consisted of peripheral blood, taken on day 0 of AZD1222 vaccination. The receptor's source is an adult in good health. For the CDR3, the DNA is TGTGCCAGCAGGACGAGATTCGGGACTTATGGCTACACCTTC. It codes for CASRTRFGTYGYTF.